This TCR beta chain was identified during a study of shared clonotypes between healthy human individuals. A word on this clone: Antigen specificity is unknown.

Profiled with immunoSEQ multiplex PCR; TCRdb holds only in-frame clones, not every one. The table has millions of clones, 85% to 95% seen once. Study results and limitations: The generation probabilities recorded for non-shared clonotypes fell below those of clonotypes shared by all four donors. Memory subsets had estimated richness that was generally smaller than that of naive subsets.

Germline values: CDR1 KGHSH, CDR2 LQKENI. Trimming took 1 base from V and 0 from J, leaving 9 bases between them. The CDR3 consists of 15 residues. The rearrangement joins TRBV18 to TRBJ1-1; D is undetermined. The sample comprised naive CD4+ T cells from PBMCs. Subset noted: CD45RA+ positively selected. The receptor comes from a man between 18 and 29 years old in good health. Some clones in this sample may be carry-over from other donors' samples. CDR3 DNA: TGTGCCAGCTCACCACGCGTAGACATGAACACTGAAGCTTTCTTT. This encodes CASSPRVDMNTEAFF.